This TCR beta chain was found in a study of shared clonotypes between healthy human individuals. Study results and limitations: Sequencing of the sorted subsets was shown by rarefaction to be incomplete despite large depth. Naive subsets generally exceeded memory subsets in estimated richness.

Turning to this clone: Its target is not known.

The assay was run at deep level. Sequencing used immunoSEQ multiplex PCR; TCRdb keeps in-frame clones, though not all of them. The data hold some 1,100,000 clones, with approximately 78% observed a single time. This TCR derives from a man younger than 35 in good health. Some clones in this sample may be carry-over from other donors' samples. The sequenced sample was memory CD4+ T cells from PBMCs. The subset is: CD45RA-negative fraction.

The CDR3 spells CASSPGTAYEQYF. The DNA for the CDR3 is TGTGCCAGCAGCCCCGGGACAGCCTACGAGCAGTACTTC. The chain uses TRBV11-3 and TRBJ2-7; TRBD1 matches 7 bases. J was trimmed by 2 bases and V by 5 bases; bases with no gene match: 3. The CDR3 has 13 amino acids. Germline V gene data show CDR1 as SGHNT and CDR2 as YENEEA. Full variable domain (remainder filled in from reference TRBV11-3 and TRBJ2-7): EAGVVQSPRYKIIEKKQPVAFWCNPISGHNTLYWYLQNLGQGPELLIRYENEEAVDDSQLPKDRFSAERLKGVDSTLKIQPAELGDSAVYLCASSPGTAYEQYFGPGTRLTVT.